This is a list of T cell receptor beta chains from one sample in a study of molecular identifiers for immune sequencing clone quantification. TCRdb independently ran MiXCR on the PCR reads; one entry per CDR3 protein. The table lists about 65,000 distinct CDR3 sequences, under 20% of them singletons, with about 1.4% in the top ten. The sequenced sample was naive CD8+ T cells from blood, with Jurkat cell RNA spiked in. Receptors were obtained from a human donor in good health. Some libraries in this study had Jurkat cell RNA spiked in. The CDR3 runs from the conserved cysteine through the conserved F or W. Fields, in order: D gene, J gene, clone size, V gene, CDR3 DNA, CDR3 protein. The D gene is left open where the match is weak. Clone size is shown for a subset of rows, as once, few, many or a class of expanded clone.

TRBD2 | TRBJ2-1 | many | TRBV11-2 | TGTGCCAGCAGTTCTCCGGGACTAGCTACAAATGAGCAGTTCTTC | CASSSPGLATNEQFF
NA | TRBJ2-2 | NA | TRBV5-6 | TGTGCCAGCAGCGATACTGGGTTTTTCTCGAGCGGGGAGCTGTTTTTT | CASSDTGFFSSGELFF
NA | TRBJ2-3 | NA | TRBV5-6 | TGTGCCAGCAGCTTAGGCGGGGATGTCACAGATACGCAGTATTTT | CASSLGGDVTDTQYF
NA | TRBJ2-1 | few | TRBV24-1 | TGTGCCACCAGTCACGGGATCGGGAGTGGGTGGAATGAGCAGTTCTTC | CATSHGIGSGWNEQFF
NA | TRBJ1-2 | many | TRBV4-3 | TGCGCCAGCAGCCAAGAATATGCCGGGAACTATGGCTACACCTTC | CASSQEYAGNYGYTF
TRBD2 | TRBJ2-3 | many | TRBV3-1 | TGTGCCAGCAGCCGCGGACTAGCGGGAGCAGATACGCAGTATTTT | CASSRGLAGADTQYF
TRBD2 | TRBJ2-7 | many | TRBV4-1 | TGCGCCAGCAGCCCCATGACTAGCGGGGGCTACGAGCAGTACTTC | CASSPMTSGGYEQYF
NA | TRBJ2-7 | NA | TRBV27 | TGTGCCAGCAGTCCCAGGGACGATTACTACGAGCAGTACTTC | CASSPRDDYYEQYF
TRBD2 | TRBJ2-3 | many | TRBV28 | TGTGCCAGCAGTCGCCGGGGGGCCGGGACTAGCGGCACAGATACGCAGTATTTT | CASSRRGAGTSGTDTQYF
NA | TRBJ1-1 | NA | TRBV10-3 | TGTGCCATCAGTGATATAGGGGTGTTCGACACTGAAGCTTTCTTT | CAISDIGVFDTEAFF
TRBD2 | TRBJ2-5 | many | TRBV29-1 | TGCAGCGTTGATGTTCCTAGCGGGAAAGAGACCCAGTACTTC | CSVDVPSGKETQYF
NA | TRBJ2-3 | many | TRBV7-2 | TGTGCCAGCAGCTTAGCGATAACTAGCAGTTATAGCACAGATACGCAGTATTTT | CASSLAITSSYSTDTQYF
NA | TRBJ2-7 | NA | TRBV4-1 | TGCGCCGGCAGCCTCGGACGACACAGCTACGAGCAGTACTTC | CAGSLGRHSYEQYF
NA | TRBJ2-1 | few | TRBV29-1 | TGCAGCGTTGGAGGGGGTCTTAACAATGAGCAGTTCTTC | CSVGGGLNNEQFF
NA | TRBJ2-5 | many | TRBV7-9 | TGTGCCAGCAGCTTGACAGAAGAAGAGACCCAGTACTTC | CASSLTEEETQYF
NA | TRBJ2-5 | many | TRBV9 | TGTGCCAGCAGCGTAGGCAGGGGGGGGCAAGAGACCCAGTACTTC | CASSVGRGGQETQYF
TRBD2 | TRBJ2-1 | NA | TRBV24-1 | TGTGCCACCAGTGATCCCCTAGCGGCTGCCTACAATGAGCAGTTCTTC | CATSDPLAAAYNEQFF
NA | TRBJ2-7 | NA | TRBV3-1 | TGTGCCAGCAGCCGGGGAAGCTTCCCCGGCGAGCAGTACTTC | CASSRGSFPGEQYF
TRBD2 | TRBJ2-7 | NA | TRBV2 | TGTGCCAGCAGTGAAGGTAGCGGGAGAACCTACGAGCAGTACTTC | CASSEGSGRTYEQYF
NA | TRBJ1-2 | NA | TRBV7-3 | TGTGCCAGCAGCTTAGACAGCTATGGCTACACCTTC | CASSLDSYGYTF
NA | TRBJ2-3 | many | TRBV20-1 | TGCAGTGCTCCCGGGAAGGGAAAACTGGATACGCAGTATTTT | CSAPGKGKLDTQYF
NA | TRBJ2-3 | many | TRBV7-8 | TGTGCCAGCAGCTGGCCCGGGGTGGGGTCGGGTAGTACAGATACGCAGTATTTT | CASSWPGVGSGSTDTQYF
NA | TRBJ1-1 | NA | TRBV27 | TGTGCCAGCAGTTTATCGGCCAGGGAGGAGGCTTTCTTT | CASSLSAREEAFF
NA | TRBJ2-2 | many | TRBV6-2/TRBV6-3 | TGTGCCAGCAGTTCCTTGGCGGAGGAGAACACCGGGGAGCTGTTTTTT | CASSSLAEENTGELFF
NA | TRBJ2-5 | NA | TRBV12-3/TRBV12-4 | TGTACCAGCAGTTTCCAAGAGACCCAGTACTTC | CTSSFQETQYF
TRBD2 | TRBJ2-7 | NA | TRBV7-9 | TGTGCCAGCAGCTTAGTAGCGGGAGGGATACTATACGAGCAGTACTTC | CASSLVAGGILYEQYF
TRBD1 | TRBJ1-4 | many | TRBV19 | TGTGCCAGTAGTCCCTTAGGGACAGGGGGTGAAAAACTGTTTTTT | CASSPLGTGGEKLFF
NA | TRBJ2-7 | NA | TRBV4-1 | TGCGCCAGCAGCCAATTATCCGGTACGGTTATCGAGCAGTACTTC | CASSQLSGTVIEQYF
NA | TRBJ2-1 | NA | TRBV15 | TGTGCCACCAGCAGAGAAACCTTCAATGAGCAGTTCTTC | CATSRETFNEQFF
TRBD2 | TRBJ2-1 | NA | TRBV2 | TGTGCCAGCAGCCCTAGCGGGAATTACAATGAGCAGTTCTTC | CASSPSGNYNEQFF
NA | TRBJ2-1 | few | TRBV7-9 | TGTGCCAGCAGCTTAGTTCTCGCTTACAATGAGCAGTCTTTC | CASSLVLAYNEQSF
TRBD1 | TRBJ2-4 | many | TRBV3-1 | TGTGCCAGCAGCCAAGATTCGGGACAGATCTCGTACATTCAGTACTTC | CASSQDSGQISYIQYF
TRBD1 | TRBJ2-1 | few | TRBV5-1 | TGCGCCAGCAGCTTGGAACCGGGACAGAACAATGAGCAGTTCTTC | CASSLEPGQNNEQFF
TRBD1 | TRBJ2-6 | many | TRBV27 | TGTGCCAGCAGCGACAGGGGGGTCGGAACTGGGGCCGACGTCCTGACTTTC | CASSDRGVGTGADVLTF
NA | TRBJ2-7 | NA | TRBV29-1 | TGCAGCGGGGACCACACCAAGCAAAGGTACGAGCAGTACTTC | CSGDHTKQRYEQYF
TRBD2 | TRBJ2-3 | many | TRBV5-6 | TGTGCCAGCAGCCGCGGGACTAGCGGATTCACAGATACGCAGTATTTT | CASSRGTSGFTDTQYF
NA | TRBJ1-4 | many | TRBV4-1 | TGCGCCAGCCGCCTTTTTGAGGCAGCAACTAATGAAAAACTGTTTTTT | CASRLFEAATNEKLFF
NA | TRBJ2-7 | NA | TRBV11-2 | TGTGCCAGCAGCCTCGGGGCCGGGTTTGAATACGAGCAGTACTTC | CASSLGAGFEYEQYF
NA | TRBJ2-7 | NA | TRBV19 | TGTGCCAGTTCCCCCCGGGAGAACTACGAGCAGTACTTC | CASSPRENYEQYF
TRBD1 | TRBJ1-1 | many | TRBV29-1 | TGCAGCGACCTGGACAGGGGTTCGTTCGAAGCTTTCTTT | CSDLDRGSFEAFF